The TCR beta chain under discussion was sequenced for a study of cytomegalovirus exposure and HLA in healthy donors. General study points: Reports state that TCR beta sequences accurately predicted most subjects' HLA-A and HLA-B alleles. Most TCR sequences showed up rarely, but some public TCRs showed up in many donors.

Germline assignment: CDR1 SGHTA and CDR2 FQGTGA. The CDR3 has 15 amino acids. With V trimmed by 5 bases and J by 6 bases, 10 bases remained unmatched. PCR was performed using 60 Vbeta and 13 Jbeta primers. Generated by immunoSEQ multiplex PCR, the TCRdb table keeps only in-frame clones and is missing some. This sample carries some 160,000 clones, about 85% of them seen once, and the ten largest clones take approximately 2.5%. A word on this clone: No antigen is known for it.

The receptor comes from a man aged 25-45 years in good health and CMV-seropositive. Sample: PBMCs. The chain joins TRBV7-3 to TRBJ2-1; 7 nucleotides agree with TRBD2. The CDR3 reads CASSPTGTNINEQFF. The DNA of the CDR3 is TGTGCCAGCAGCCCGACCGGGACTAATATCAATGAGCAGTTCTTC.